Below, 10 T cell receptor beta chains from the same sample are listed, as sequenced in a study of blood T cell repertoires in COVID-19 (dated by TCRdb to about 2020). The library relied on the immunoSEQ multiplex PCR assay. TCRdb's version of the immuneACCESS table is confined to in-frame rearrangements and falls short of the full clone set. An unresolved V gene accounts for under half of the shortfall where checked; the remainder is of unknown origin. Here the sample has hundreds of thousands of clones; around 89% occur a single time. The biggest ten clones account for 1.2% of the sample. Sequencing used PBMCs or T cells enriched from blood (not recorded which). All receptors come from a man aged 25 to 45 who had recovered from COVID-19.

J is TRBJ1-1 and V is TRBV11-2; 8 nucleotides align to TRBD1. CDR1 is SGHAT, CDR2 FQNNGV, per germline. Losses at the gene ends were 5 bases for V and 0 bases for J; bases not matched to a gene: 8. This CDR3 contains 16 residues. The CDR3 region has the DNA TGTGCCAGCAGCCTCACAGGGGGTGGGATGAACACTGAAGCTTTCTTT. It codes for CASSLTGGGMNTEAFF. Complete variable domain (other parts from reference TRBV11-2 and TRBJ1-1): EAGVAQSPRYKIIEKRQSVAFWCNPISGHATLYWYQQILGQGPKLLIQFQNNGVVDDSQLPKDRFSAERLKGVDSTLKIQPAKLEDSAVYLCASSLTGGGMNTEAFFGQGTRLTVV.

V gene TRBV19 combines with J gene TRBJ1-5; D possibly corresponds to TRBD1 (6 bases). Germline CDR1 and CDR2: LNHDA and SQIVND (reference sequence). V shed 3 bases and J shed 6 bases, with 18 bases lying between them. This CDR3 has 16 residues. CDR3 sequence: CASSIRGGLTSQPQHF. The DNA of the CDR3 is TGTGCCAGTAGTATCAGGGGAGGGTTGACCTCTCAGCCCCAGCATTTT.

The chain carries TRBV6-5 and TRBJ1-5; TRBD1 matches 8 bases. Germline trimming cut 10 bases from V and 5 bases from J; bases unmatched to any gene: 13. Germline CDR1 is MNHEY and CDR2 is SVGAGI. This CDR3 is 15 amino acids long. CDR3 DNA: TGTGCCACCAGCAGGGGGCAGGGGGTTCATCAGCCCCAGCATTTT. Amino acids: CATSRGQGVHQPQHF.

This clone was detected only once. The genes are TRBV19 and TRBJ2-1; 15 bases match TRBD2. Germline CDR1 reads LNHDA; CDR2 reads SQIVND (reference sequence). The CDR3 loop spans 17 amino acids. Trimming cost V 4 bases and J 8 bases; bases outside gene matches: 9. CDR3 sequence: CASSNRTSGRAWDEQFF. The CDR3 nucleotides are TGTGCCAGTAGTAACCGGACTAGCGGGAGGGCCTGGGATGAGCAGTTCTTC.

The chain combines TRBV10-3 with TRBJ2-1; 7 nucleotides align to TRBD2. Per germline, CDR1 ENHRY and CDR2 SYGVKD. This CDR3 has 15 amino acids. Trimming at V came to 5 bases and at J to 0 bases, leaving 4 bases not matched to a gene. The CDR3, as DNA: TGTGCCATCAGTACCGGGACTAACTCCTACAATGAGCAGTTCTTC. It encodes CAISTGTNSYNEQFF.

J is TRBJ2-1 and V is TRBV9, with TRBD2 matching 14 bases. V shed 3 bases, J shed 15 bases, and the junction held 5 bases outside the gene matches. Germline lookup yields CDR1 SGDLS and CDR2 YYNGEE. The CDR3 runs to 13 residues. The CDR3 DNA reads as TGTGCCAGCAGCGGAGGGACTAGCGGGAGTCCGTTCTTC. Its translation is CASSGGTSGSPFF.

The chain has TRBV5-1 and TRBJ1-6; 12 bases agree with TRBD1. Per germline, CDR1 SGHRS and CDR2 YFSETQ. The trim removed 7 bases at V and 8 bases at J, leaving 7 bases unmatched. This CDR3 has 15 amino acids. The CDR3 DNA reads as TGCGCCAGCGGGACAGGGGGCTTAAGGGATTCACCCCTCCACTTT. It yields the protein CASGTGGLRDSPLHF.

This clone occurred a few times. The identical CDR3 is also encoded by other nucleotide sequences in the sample. CDR3 coding DNA: TGTGCCAGCAGCTTAACCCTAGCGGAGGGGGGGGAGACCCAGTACTTC. Its protein product is CASSLTLAEGGETQYF. This chain connects TRBV7-9 to TRBJ2-5; TRBD2 might be the D (7 bases). The CDR3 contains 16 residues. CDR1 and CDR2 (germline): SEHNR, FQNEAQ (reference sequence). The ends were cut back, 2 bases at V and 5 bases at J, with 18 bases in the middle.

The chain uses TRBV6-5 and TRBJ1-3; D is ambiguous. CDR1 and CDR2 (germline): MNHEY, SVGAGI. This CDR3 comprises 15 residues. V lost 6 bases, J lost 0 bases, and 12 bases lay in between. CDR3 DNA: TGTGCCAGCAGGAACACGGGGAACTCTGGAAACACCATATATTTT. It specifies CASRNTGNSGNTIYF.

The rearrangement links TRBV9 to TRBJ2-5, with a possible D match to TRBD1 (5 bases). There are 15 residues in the CDR3. Trimming cost V 1 base and J 2 bases, with 12 bases left between them. CDR1 and CDR2 from the germline V gene are SGDLS and YYNGEE. CDR3 residues: CASSVQGNIQETQYF. CDR3 nucleotide sequence: TGTGCCAGCAGCGTACAGGGTAATATTCAAGAGACCCAGTACTTC.